The rows below give T cell receptor beta chains drawn from one sample of a study of blood T cell repertoires in COVID-19. Libraries were prepared by immunoSEQ multiplex PCR; TCRdb keeps only in-frame clonotypes and omits some of them. The repertoire has roughly 200,000 clones, around 85% of them found once; the top ten carry approximately 18%. Input material: peripheral blood. These receptors were taken from a person aged 65 to 85 with COVID-19, enrolled during active disease. CDR3s include the opening cysteine and the closing phenylalanine or tryptophan. Fields, in order: D gene, J gene, clone size, V gene, CDR3 DNA, CDR3 protein. A D gene is named only where the DNA matches it firmly. Clone size is not always given. Where it is, it says once, few, many or a class for expanded clones.

TRBD2 TRBJ2-3 NA TRBV9 TGTGCCAGCAGCGTTACCGGGGGGGCCACAGATACGCAGTATTTT CASSVTGGATDTQYF
NA TRBJ2-7 NA TRBV27 TGTGCCAGCAGAAACCCGGGAACACAAAGCCACTTC CASRNPGTQSHF
NA TRBJ2-7 NA TRBV27 TGTGCCAGCAGCCAAACAGCGGGCCAGCATAGGGTAGAGCAGTACTTC CASSQTAGQHRVEQYF
NA TRBJ2-7 NA TRBV19 TGTGCCACTGGCGGTGCGCGAACCTACGAGCAGTACTTC CATGGARTYEQYF
TRBD2 TRBJ2-7 NA TRBV29-1 TGCAGCGTGAAAGCGGGAGGTATAGACGAGCAGTACTTC CSVKAGGIDEQYF
NA TRBJ1-5 NA TRBV19 TGTGCCAGTACTAACCAGGCGGGCAAGCCCCAGCATTTT CASTNQAGKPQHF
TRBD1 TRBJ2-5 NA TRBV5-6 TGTGCCAGCAGCCGACAGGGGGGGCAGACCCAGTACTTC CASSRQGGQTQYF
NA TRBJ2-1 NA TRBV6-1 TGTGCCAGCAGTGAGGATGGAACTAGGGTCTACAATGAGCAGTTCTTC CASSEDGTRVYNEQFF
NA TRBJ1-3 NA TRBV9 TGTGCCAGCAGCGTGGCGGGGCCCAGGGACACCATATATTTT CASSVAGPRDTIYF
NA TRBJ1-2 NA TRBV3-1/TRBV3-2 TGTGCCAGCAGCCAAGATGTGGTAGTGGTAAATGGCTACACCTTC CASSQDVVVVNGYTF
NA TRBJ1-2 NA TRBV28 TGTGCCAGCAGCGCCGAAGGGACAATGAGCTATGGCTACACCTTC CASSAEGTMSYGYTF
NA TRBJ1-1 NA TRBV4-3 TGCGCCAGCAGCCAAGATAGGGCGGGGGCTCCTAGGGAAGCTTTCTTT CASSQDRAGAPREAFF
TRBD1 TRBJ2-3 few TRBV7-9 TGTGCCAGCAGCCGAACCCGGGGACAGAACACAGATACGCAGTATTTT CASSRTRGQNTDTQYF
TRBD2 TRBJ2-2 NA TRBV30 TGTGCCTGGACGAAGCGGGGGAACACCGGGGAGCTGTTTTTT CAWTKRGNTGELFF
TRBD1 TRBJ1-2 few TRBV18 TGTGCCAGCTCACCGGACAGGAACTATGGCTACACCTTC CASSPDRNYGYTF
TRBD2 TRBJ2-5 NA TRBV10-3 TGTGCCACTGCCGGGACTAGCGGAAAGACCCAGTACTTC CATAGTSGKTQYF
NA TRBJ2-7 NA TRBV6-5 TGTGCCAGCAGTTACGATCCGGGGAGCTCCTACGAGCAGTACTTC CASSYDPGSSYEQYF
NA TRBJ2-3 many TRBV19 TGTGCCAGTAGTCTAACAGCAGCAGATACGCAGTATTTT CASSLTAADTQYF
NA TRBJ1-1 NA TRBV4-2 TGTGCCAGCAGCCCCCGACAGGAGAATACTGAAGCTTTCTTT CASSPRQENTEAFF
NA TRBJ2-2 NA TRBV6-5 TGTGCCAGCAGTCAATGGACAGCCACCGCCGGGGAGCTGTTTTTT CASSQWTATAGELFF
TRBD2 TRBJ2-3 NA TRBV10-3 TGTGCCATCAGTGAGACCTTGACCGGGACTAGCGGGAGTACAGATACGCAGTATTTT CAISETLTGTSGSTDTQYF
NA TRBJ2-5 once TRBV7-3 TGTGCCAGCAGCCTCTATCCCCAAGAGACCCAGTACTTC CASSLYPQETQYF
TRBD2 TRBJ2-7 NA TRBV6-6 TGTGCCAGCAGTAGGACTAGCGGTACCTACGAGCAGTACTTC CASSRTSGTYEQYF
NA TRBJ1-2 NA TRBV5-1 TGCGCCAGCAGCTTGGAGGGGAGCGGGGGCTACACCTTC CASSLEGSGGYTF
NA TRBJ2-3 NA TRBV6-5 TGTGCCAGCAGTACAACTAGCTTTGGCACAGATACGCAGTATTTT CASSTTSFGTDTQYF
TRBD2 TRBJ2-7 NA TRBV13 TGTGCCAGCAGCCTACTAGCGGGAGAACCCTACGAGCAGTACTTC CASSLLAGEPYEQYF
TRBD1 TRBJ1-1 NA TRBV5-4 TGTGCCAGCAGCTTTGACAGGGTAGTCGCTGAAGCTTTCTTT CASSFDRVVAEAFF
NA TRBJ2-7 few TRBV28 TGTGCCAGCACCCCTTCGCGTACAGGGAGCTACGAGCAGTACTTC CASTPSRTGSYEQYF
NA TRBJ1-6 NA TRBV5-1 TGCGCCAGCAGCTCCTGGACTAATAGGGATTCACCCCTCCACTTT CASSSWTNRDSPLHF
TRBD1 TRBJ2-2 NA TRBV9 TGTGCCAGCAGCGTAGCCGGGACAGGGGGAGGGGAGCTGTTTTTT CASSVAGTGGGELFF
TRBD2 TRBJ2-7 NA TRBV3-1/TRBV3-2 TGTGCCAGCAGCAAGGGACTAGCGGGAGAGGTCCGATTCTACGAGCAGTACTTC CASSKGLAGEVRFYEQYF
TRBD1 TRBJ2-5 NA TRBV5-5 TGTGCCAGCAGCTGGGTATCTCAGGGGGTCTTAGGGGAGACCCAGTACTTC CASSWVSQGVLGETQYF
TRBD2 TRBJ2-1 NA TRBV7-2 TGTGCCAGCAGCCCTAGGGAGGGTTCCTACAATGAGCAGTTCTTC CASSPREGSYNEQFF
TRBD1 TRBJ2-1 NA TRBV5-5 TGTGCCAGCAGCTATACCGGGACAGGGGTTTATGAGCAGTTCTTC CASSYTGTGVYEQFF
TRBD2 TRBJ2-1 NA TRBV6-5 TGTGCCAGCAGTTACTCCTGGACTAGCGGGAGCGCCGAGCAGTTCTTC CASSYSWTSGSAEQFF
NA TRBJ2-2 NA TRBV18 TGTGCCAGCTCACCCTCGAACACCGGGGAGCTGTTTTTT CASSPSNTGELFF
NA TRBJ1-5 NA TRBV28 TGTGCCAGCAGTTTTGGTTCCGGGAAAAGGGATCAGCCCCAGCATTTT CASSFGSGKRDQPQHF
TRBD1 TRBJ1-6 NA TRBV7-6 TGTGCCAGCAGCTTATATACCGGGACAGGCCTTAATAATTCACCCCTCCACTTT CASSLYTGTGLNNSPLHF
TRBD1 TRBJ1-3 NA TRBV28 TGTGCCAGCAGTCCGGACAGGGTCTTCGGAAACACCATATATTTT CASSPDRVFGNTIYF
TRBD1 TRBJ2-7 NA TRBV27 TGTGCCAGCAGTTTGGGGGGACAGGGACTTTTTGAGCAGTACTTC CASSLGGQGLFEQYF
NA TRBJ2-3 once TRBV2 TGTGCCAGCATTATGGACAGTTACACAGATACGCAGTATTTT CASIMDSYTDTQYF